The rows below give T cell receptor beta chains drawn from one sample of a study of blood T cell repertoires in COVID-19. Profiled with immunoSEQ multiplex PCR; TCRdb holds only in-frame clones, not every one. The sample holds 130,000 to 150,000 clones; about 87% are singletons and the top ten take about 1.7%. Sequencing input: peripheral blood. These TCRs come from a woman between 45 and 60 years old with acute or convalescent COVID-19. The CDR3 runs from the conserved cysteine through the conserved F or W. D genes are given only for firm matches. Size is stated for part of the rows, as once, few or many counts, or as a class when the clone is expanded.

>12|TRBV7-3|.|TRBJ1-1|.
TGTGCCAGCAGCCCCCGCGGAGGGAGGGCTTTCTTT
CASSPRGGRAFF
>14|TRBV21-1|few|TRBJ1-1|.
TGTGCCAGCAGCAAGGGAGGAGTGAACACTGAAGCTTTCTTT
CASSKGGVNTEAFF
>13|TRBV12-5|.|TRBJ2-2|.
TGTGCTAGTGGTTTGGAAGAGATCGGGGAGCTGTTTTTT
CASGLEEIGELFF
>15|TRBV10-3|.|TRBJ2-2|.
TGTGCCATCAGTGCGCGGGGGCGAAACACCGGGGAGCTGTTTTTT
CAISARGRNTGELFF
>16|TRBV9|many|TRBJ1-5|.
TGTGCCAGCAGCGCTGGGACGGGACTTACCAATCAGCCCCAGCATTTT
CASSAGTGLTNQPQHF
>15|TRBV18|.|TRBJ2-7|TRBD2
TGTGCCAGCTCACCTTTTAGCGGGAGAAGCGACGAGCAGTACTTC
CASSPFSGRSDEQYF
>18|TRBV7-6|.|TRBJ1-2|.
TGTGCCAGCAGCTTAGTAGGAGCAGGGCCCCCCGGCTACTATGGCTACACCTTC
CASSLVGAGPPGYYGYTF
>13|TRBV19|.|TRBJ2-7|TRBD2
TGTGCCAGTAGCCAACTAGCGGGTTACGAGCAGTACTTC
CASSQLAGYEQYF
>12|TRBV12-3/TRBV12-4|.|TRBJ1-2|.
TGTGCCAGCAGTTTACAGAACTATGGCTACACCTTC
CASSLQNYGYTF
>14|TRBV5-1|.|TRBJ2-4|.
TGCGCCAGCAGCTTGGGGACTGAGAGGAACATTCAGTACTTC
CASSLGTERNIQYF
>15|TRBV6-6|few|TRBJ1-5|.
TGTGCCAGCAGAACCCGACGACAATCGGATCAGCCCCAGCATTTT
CASRTRRQSDQPQHF
>13|TRBV6-6|.|TRBJ1-2|.
TGTGCCAGCACCGGAGGGAGCCTCTATGGCTACACCTTC
CASTGGSLYGYTF
>13|TRBV11-2|.|TRBJ1-5|.
TGTGCCAGCAGCTCTTTTAGTGAGCCGCCCCAGCATTTT
CASSSFSEPPQHF
>14|TRBV2|.|TRBJ2-1|.
TGTGCCAGCAGTGTACGGGGGATATACAATGAGCAGTTCTTC
CASSVRGIYNEQFF
>15|TRBV27|.|TRBJ1-6|.
TGTGCCAGCAGTTGGGCGGCAGGGGCTGGTTCACCCCTCCACTTT
CASSWAAGAGSPLHF
>15|TRBV19|.|TRBJ2-1|TRBD2
TGTGCCAGTACTTGGACTAGCGGGGGGGGCTATGAGCAGTTCTTC
CASTWTSGGGYEQFF
>16|TRBV28|.|TRBJ1-2|TRBD1
TGTGCCAGCAGTCCGAGCCGGACAGGGAATAACTATGGCTACACCTTC
CASSPSRTGNNYGYTF
>14|TRBV5-6|.|TRBJ2-7|.
TGTGCCAGCAGCTTGATCCAGAGAGGATACGAGCAGTACTTC
CASSLIQRGYEQYF
>12|TRBV29-1|.|TRBJ1-2|.
TGCAGCGTTTCAGTTTTGAACTATGGCTACACCTTC
CSVSVLNYGYTF
>14|TRBV7-9|.|TRBJ2-5|TRBD1
TGTGCCAGCAGCGCGGACAGGGGTGAAGAGACCCAGTACTTC
CASSADRGEETQYF
>15|TRBV13|.|TRBJ1-6|.
TGTGCCAGCAGCTCCCAGGGGAAAGATAATTCACCCCTCCACTTT
CASSSQGKDNSPLHF
>15|TRBV5-1|once|TRBJ2-5|TRBD2
TGCGCCAGCAAGGGACTAGCGGGAGAAGGTGAGACCCAGTACTTC
CASKGLAGEGETQYF
>16|TRBV7-9|.|TRBJ1-4|TRBD1
TGTGCCAGCAGCTCTGGGACAGGCGTTCTTAATGAAAAACTGTTTTTT
CASSSGTGVLNEKLFF
>12|TRBV5-1|once|TRBJ1-2|.
TGCGCCAGCAGCTTGGGAGCGGGGGGCTACACCTTC
CASSLGAGGYTF
>18|TRBV15|.|TRBJ1-5|.
TGTGCCACCAGCAGAGATCAGGTGCAGAGACCTAGCAATCAGCCCCAGCATTTT
CATSRDQVQRPSNQPQHF
>14|TRBV5-6|once|TRBJ1-3|TRBD1
TGTGCCAGCAGCTTACAGGGGGGCGGAAACACCATATATTTT
CASSLQGGGNTIYF
>15|TRBV5-1|.|TRBJ2-2|.
TGCGCCAGCAGCTTGGACGGACAGAACACCGGGGAGCTGTTTTTT
CASSLDGQNTGELFF
>12|TRBV6-1|.|TRBJ2-5|.
TGTGCCAGCAGTGAAATAGTGGAGACCCAGTACTTC
CASSEIVETQYF
>16|TRBV19|.|TRBJ2-7|TRBD1
TGTGCCAGTAGCCTTGTAGCGGGACAGGGGGCCTACGAGCAGTACTTC
CASSLVAGQGAYEQYF
>16|TRBV6-5|.|TRBJ2-1|.
TGTGCCAGCAGTTACTCGCAGCGGTCGTCCTACAATGAGCAGTTCTTC
CASSYSQRSSYNEQFF
>15|TRBV24-1|.|TRBJ2-3|TRBD2
TGTGCCACCAGTGATTCAAGCGGGAGGGGAGATACGCAGTATTTT
CATSDSSGRGDTQYF
>14|TRBV4-2|.|TRBJ2-1|.
TGTGCCAGCTCCCGGCAAAGACAATACAATGAGCAGTTCTTC
CASSRQRQYNEQFF
>17|TRBV5-1|.|TRBJ2-3|.
TGCGCCAGCAGCTTACGGGGTCTGGGCAGCACGCGGGATACGCAGTATTTT
CASSLRGLGSTRDTQYF